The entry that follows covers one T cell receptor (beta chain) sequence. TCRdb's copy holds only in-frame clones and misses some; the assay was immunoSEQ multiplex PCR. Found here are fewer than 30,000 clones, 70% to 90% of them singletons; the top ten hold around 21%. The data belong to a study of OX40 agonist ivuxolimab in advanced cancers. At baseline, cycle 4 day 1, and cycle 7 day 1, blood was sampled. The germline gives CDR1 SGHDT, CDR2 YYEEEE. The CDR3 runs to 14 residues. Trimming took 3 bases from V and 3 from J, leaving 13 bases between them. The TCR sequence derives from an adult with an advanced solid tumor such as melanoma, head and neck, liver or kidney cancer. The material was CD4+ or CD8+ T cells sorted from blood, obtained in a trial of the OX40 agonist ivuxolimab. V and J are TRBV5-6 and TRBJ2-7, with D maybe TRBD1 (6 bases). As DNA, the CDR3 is TGTGCCAGCAGCTCTCCGGGACACGACTACGAGCAGTACTTC. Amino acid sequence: CASSSPGHDYEQYF.